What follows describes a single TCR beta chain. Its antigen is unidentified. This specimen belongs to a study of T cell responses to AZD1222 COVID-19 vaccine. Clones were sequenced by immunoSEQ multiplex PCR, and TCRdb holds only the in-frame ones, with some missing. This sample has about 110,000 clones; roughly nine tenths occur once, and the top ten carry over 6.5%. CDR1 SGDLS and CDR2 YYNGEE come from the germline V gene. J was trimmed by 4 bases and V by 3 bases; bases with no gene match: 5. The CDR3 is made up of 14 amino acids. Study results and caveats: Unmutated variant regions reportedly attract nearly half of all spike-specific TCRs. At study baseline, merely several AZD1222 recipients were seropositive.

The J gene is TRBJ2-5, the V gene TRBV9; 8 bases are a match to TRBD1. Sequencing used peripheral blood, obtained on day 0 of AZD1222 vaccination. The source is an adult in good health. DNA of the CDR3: TGTGCCAGCAGCGGAGGACAGGGACGAGAGACCCAGTACTTC. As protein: CASSGGQGRETQYF.